This T cell receptor beta chain was observed in a study of cytomegalovirus exposure and HLA in healthy donors. With regard to this clone: Its matching antigen is unknown.

13 Jbeta primers and 60 Vbeta primers were used for the PCR. The table came from immunoSEQ multiplex PCR; TCRdb's copy has only in-frame clones and leaves some out. The sample has approximately 150,000 clones, 68% seen once. Findings of the study overall: Sequences of the TCR beta chain were said to predict the HLA-A and HLA-B alleles of most subjects accurately. The study recorded more than 150 TCR beta chains that were cytomegalovirus-associated.

The TCR sequence derives from a man aged 45-60 years in good health and CMV-seronegative. The material sequenced was PBMCs.

The CDR3 protein is CASSLEGQGAYGYTF. The CDR3 DNA reads as TGTGCCAGCAGCCTCGAGGGACAGGGGGCCTATGGCTACACCTTC. The rearrangement joins TRBV7-6 to TRBJ1-2, with 12 positions matching TRBD1. Germline V CDR1 and CDR2: SGHVS, FNYEAQ. V was pared by 5 bases and J by 4 bases, with 5 bases of the junction left unmatched. The CDR3 has 15 amino acids.